This TCR beta chain stems from a study of blood T cells in healthy people across ages. Each sample provided at least 5 micrograms of extracted total RNA. This clonotype was observed a few times. Its antigen is unidentified. A second roughly 7 to 11 cycle PCR used barcoded and J-beta primers. TCRdb re-called the 5' RACE reads with MiXCR, one entry per CDR3 protein. The sample yields about 670,000 distinct CDR3 sequences, about 43% seen once. Findings of the study overall: A strong correlation between TCR beta diversity and naive T cell percentage was seen.

The source of this sequence is an elderly man in good health. The sequenced sample was blood.

The CDR3 DNA reads as TGTGCCAGCAGCTCTGGACTGTTCCAAGGCCAAGAGACCCAGTACTTC. Translating it yields CASSSGLFQGQETQYF. This chain joins TRBV11-2 and TRBJ2-5; possibly TRBD2 for D (5 bases). CDR3 length: 16 amino acids. Germline V gene data show CDR1 as SGHAT and CDR2 as FQNNGV. The V and J ends lost 4 bases and 1 base respectively, with 16 bases between them.